Below are 32 T cell receptor beta chains sequenced from a single sample in a study of T cells in Graves' hyperthyroidism and ophthalmopathy. TCR beta CDR3 regions were amplified from RNA transcripts. Initially, a first-round RT-PCR of the TCR CDR3 employed the HTBI primer set. TCRdb re-derived calls from the multiplex PCR reads in MiXCR, one entry per CDR3 protein. The profile shows 300,000 to 450,000 distinct CDR3 sequences, 15% to 20% of them singletons. Sequences were obtained from blood. These receptors originate from a woman aged 40 to 49 with Graves' ophthalmopathy.

The chain recombines TRBV6-5 with TRBJ2-5, with D possibly being TRBD1 (6 bases). CDR1 and CDR2 from the germline V gene are MNHEY and SVGAGI. V lost 2 bases, J lost 4 bases, and 14 bases lay in between. This CDR3 comprises 15 residues. The CDR3 DNA reads TGTGCCAGCAGTTACCCAGGACAGAAGGGAGAGACCCAGTACTTC. Translated: CASSYPGQKGETQYF.

The sample holds many counts of this clonotype. The rearrangement uses TRBV28 and TRBJ2-7, with 9 bases that match TRBD2. V shed 1 base and J 5 bases; nucleotides not matched to a gene: 12. Germline assignment: CDR1 MDHEN and CDR2 SYDVKM. This CDR3 region has 17 residues. The CDR3 is CASSLSWGASGTNEQYF. The CDR3 DNA is TGTGCCAGCAGTTTATCGTGGGGGGCTAGCGGGACCAACGAGCAGTACTTC.

This clonotype was counted at least ten times. The rearrangement uses TRBV19 and TRBJ1-5; weak D call: TRBD1 (6 bases). The CDR3 is made up of 15 amino acids. V gave up 4 bases and J gave up 5 bases, with 15 bases separating them. Germline V gene data show CDR1 as LNHDA and CDR2 as SQIVND (reference sequence). CDR3 loop: CASSKGRGVDQPQHF. In DNA form, the CDR3 reads TGTGCCAGTAGTAAAGGCAGGGGCGTGGATCAGCCCCAGCATTTT.

The rearrangement joins TRBV6-5 to TRBJ1-1; possible D gene TRBD1, 5 bases. Germline CDR1 reads MNHEY; CDR2 reads SVGAGI. The CDR3 spans 14 residues. With 2 bases removed from V and 1 base from J, the gap between germline ends came to 8 bases. For the CDR3, the DNA is TGTGCCAGCAGTTACCACCAGGGGAACACTGAAGCTTTCTTT. Translated, it gives CASSYHQGNTEAFF.

V gene TRBV28 combines with J gene TRBJ1-5; D not certain. CDR1 is MDHEN and CDR2 is SYDVKM in the germline V gene. Trimming removed 6 bases at V and 0 bases at J, with 12 bases between. The CDR3 spans 15 residues. CDR3 DNA: TGTGCCAGCAGGGAGGCCTTGTATAGCAATCAGCCCCAGCATTTT. Its translation: CASREALYSNQPQHF.

This clonotype was picked up many times. The chain is built from TRBV24-1 and TRBJ1-2, with D possibly TRBD1 on 5 matching bases. The germline CDR1 and CDR2 sequences are KGHDR and SFDVKD. This CDR3 is built from 13 residues. Trimming took 7 bases from V and 7 from J, leaving 15 bases between them. The CDR3 protein is CATRGGRIPGYTF. The CDR3 DNA reads TGTGCCACCAGGGGGGGGAGGATTCCTGGCTACACCTTC.

The V call is TRBV6-2 or TRBV6-3, the J call TRBJ2-7; 9 nucleotides agree with TRBD1. The V and J ends lost 6 bases and 0 bases, in that order; junction bases with no gene match: 9. There are 16 residues in the CDR3. Germline CDR1 and CDR2: MNHEY and SVGEGT. The CDR3 nucleotides are TGTGCCAGCAGGGACAGGGGATCGGGAGGCTCCTACGAGCAGTACTTC. Translated: CASRDRGSGGSYEQYF.

The sample holds a few counts of this clonotype. The chain is built from TRBV7-2 and TRBJ2-5, with D hard to call. V dropped 2 bases and J dropped 2 bases, with 12 bases sitting between them. The CDR3 contains 15 residues. Germline CDR1 SGHTA, CDR2 FQGNSA. The CDR3 DNA follows: TGTGCCAGCAGCTTAAGCGACGGAAGACAAGAGACCCAGTACTTC. It is translated as CASSLSDGRQETQYF.

The chain couples TRBV27 to TRBJ2-5; 12 bases agree with TRBD2. Germline values: CDR1 MNHEY, CDR2 SMNVEV (reference sequence). The CDR3 length is 16 residues. Trimming at V came to 6 bases and at J to 5 bases, leaving 10 bases not matched to a gene. The CDR3 coding sequence is TGTGCCAGCAGCCGCCGACTAGCGGGGGATAGGGAGACCCAGTACTTC. Its protein is CASSRRLAGDRETQYF.

This clonotype was seen repeatedly, ten times or more. This sequence joins TRBV27 and TRBJ2-3, with a possible D match to TRBD1 (5 bases). Germline V gene lookup returns CDR1 MNHEY and CDR2 SMNVEV (reference sequence). V shed 3 bases and J shed 2 bases, with 12 bases lying between them. This CDR3 is 15 amino acids long. In DNA, the CDR3 is TGTGCCAGCAGTTTTCTTCAGGGTTACACAGATACGCAGTATTTT. It codes for CASSFLQGYTDTQYF.

This clonotype showed up just once. In nucleotides, the CDR3 is TGTGCCAGCAGTTACGAGGGTAGGGGCAATCAGCCCCAGCATTTT. Encoded protein: CASSYEGRGNQPQHF. The chain is built from TRBV6-2 or TRBV6-3 and TRBJ1-5; D is ambiguous. This CDR3 spans 15 amino acids. V lost 2 bases and J lost 2, with 10 bases in between. Germline V gives CDR1 MNHEY, CDR2 SVGEGT.

About this clonotype: This clone may be a read error of a much larger clone one base away. The final CDR3 position lacks the conserved phenylalanine or tryptophan, pointing to a likely read error. The CDR3 loop reads CASSGGVTGELFV. The CDR3 region has the DNA TGTGCCAGCAGCGGTGGGGTCACCGGGGAGCTGTTTGTT. V is TRBV9 and J is TRBJ2-2; D not certain. CDR1 is SGDLS and CDR2 is YYNGEE in the germline V gene. This CDR3 is 13 amino acids long. Trimming took off 3 bases at V and 4 bases at J, with 7 bases between the two ends.

This clonotype showed up many times. The chain joins TRBV12-3 or TRBV12-4 to TRBJ1-2; D gene ambiguous. The CDR3 is 8 amino acids. V was cut by 2 bases and J by 11 bases, with 0 bases left in between. CDR3 nucleotides: TGTGCCAGCAGTTTATACACCTTC. This encodes CASSLYTF.

This clonotype was seen repeatedly, ten times or more. This chain uses TRBV6-1 with TRBJ2-3; 10 bases fit TRBD2. Trimming cost V 4 bases and J 6 bases; bases outside gene matches: 4. Germline lookup yields CDR1 MNHNS and CDR2 SASEGT. The CDR3 runs to 14 residues. CDR3 sequence: CASSGAGGSDTQYF. The CDR3 nucleotides are TGTGCCAGCAGTGGAGCGGGAGGGTCGGATACGCAGTATTTT.

This clonotype has a count of ten or more. The rearrangement links TRBV11-3 to TRBJ2-7; 7 nucleotides agree with TRBD1. Germline V lookup: CDR1 SGHNT, CDR2 YENEEA. The CDR3 spans 15 residues. With V trimmed by 0 bases and J by 2 bases, 4 bases remained unmatched. The CDR3 is CASSLDGTDAYEQYF. CDR3 coding DNA: TGTGCCAGCAGCTTAGACGGGACAGATGCCTACGAGCAGTACTTC.

The chain recombines TRBV7-9 with TRBJ1-2; TRBD1 might be the D (5 bases). Germline values: CDR1 SEHNR, CDR2 FQNEAQ (reference sequence). V was clipped by 3 bases and J by 8 bases, with 10 bases between them. This CDR3 contains 12 residues. CDR3 amino acids: CASSLFQGGYTF. The CDR3 region has the DNA TGTGCCAGCAGCTTGTTTCAGGGCGGCTACACCTTC.

At least ten counts were recorded for this clonotype. The chain uses TRBV20-1 and TRBJ1-5; TRBD1 matches at 11 bases. V gave up 6 bases and J gave up 0 bases; unmatched junction bases: 7. Germline V gene data show CDR1 as DFQATT and CDR2 as SNEGSKA (reference sequence). This CDR3 is 16 amino acids long. The chain's CDR3 is CSARTGGRNSNQPQHF. The CDR3 DNA is TGCAGTGCCAGGACAGGGGGCAGGAATAGCAATCAGCCCCAGCATTTT.

The J gene is TRBJ2-5, the V gene TRBV10-3; the D gene is possibly TRBD1 (6 bases). Trimming removed 8 bases from V and 1 base from J, with 8 bases in between. The length of the CDR3 is 12 residues. Germline CDR1 reads ENHRY; CDR2 reads SYGVKD. The CDR3 sequence is CAIRTAQETQYF. CDR3 in DNA: TGTGCCATCCGGACAGCCCAAGAGACCCAGTACTTC.

This clonotype was seen many times. V gene TRBV20-1 combines with J gene TRBJ1-2; no clear D. Between the trimmed V and J ends, which lost 5 bases and 6 bases, there was a span of 10 bases. The CDR3 covers 11 residues. CDR1 and CDR2 from the germline V gene are DFQATT and SNEGSKA (reference sequence). CDR3 loop: CSALFPNGYTF. CDR3 in DNA: TGCAGTGCTCTATTCCCCAATGGCTACACCTTC.

At least ten counts were recorded for this clonotype. The chain carries TRBV7-9 and TRBJ2-7; D possibly uses TRBD1 or TRBD2 (7 bases each). The V end lost 5 bases, the J end lost 7 bases, and 21 bases lay between the germline ends. The CDR3 extends over 15 amino acids. CDR1 and CDR2 from the germline V gene are SEHNR and FQNEAQ (reference sequence). CDR3 in amino acids: CASSRYVSGTVEQYF. In nucleotides, the CDR3 is TGTGCCAGCAGCCGATACGTAAGCGGGACAGTTGAGCAGTACTTC.

At least ten counts were recorded for this clonotype. V is TRBV19 and J is TRBJ2-1; 11 bases agree with TRBD2. The CDR3 has 14 residues. CDR1 is LNHDA, CDR2 SQIVND, per germline (reference sequence). Trimming took 6 bases from V and 12 from J; bases not matched to a gene: 10. CDR3 residues: CASRVAGGPGAQFF. The CDR3 DNA is TGTGCCAGTAGGGTAGCGGGAGGGCCGGGGGCGCAGTTCTTC.

This clonotype has at least ten counts. The V call is TRBV9, the J call TRBJ2-5; 8 bases are a match to TRBD2. The CDR3 has 14 residues. The germline V gene encodes CDR1 SGDLS and CDR2 YYNGEE. The trim removed 0 bases at V and 5 bases at J, leaving 3 bases unmatched. In DNA, the CDR3 is TGTGCCAGCAGCGTAGGGGGACTAGAGGAGACCCAGTACTTC. Its protein is CASSVGGLEETQYF.

The table lists this clonotype with many counts. The rearrangement links TRBV11-2 to TRBJ1-2, with unresolved D. CDR3 length: 14 amino acids. CDR1 and CDR2 from the germline V gene are SGHAT and FQNNGV. The germline V and J ends were trimmed by 4 bases and 5 bases, with 14 bases remaining between them. The CDR3: CASSSRGELYGYTF. The CDR3 coding sequence is TGTGCCAGCAGCTCCCGTGGGGAGTTGTATGGCTACACCTTC.

This clonotype was seen a few times. The V call is TRBV29-1, the J call TRBJ1-2; D may be TRBD1 (6 bases). From germline, CDR1 is SQVTM and CDR2 ANQGSEA. The CDR3 covers 14 residues. The V end lost 5 bases, the J end lost 2 bases, and 15 bases lay between the germline ends. CDR3 residues: CSVRWQGKNYGYTF. The CDR3 nucleotides are TGCAGCGTTAGGTGGCAGGGGAAAAACTATGGCTACACCTTC.

This clonotype was counted many times. This chain links TRBV12-3 or TRBV12-4 with TRBJ2-2; the D is unclear. The CDR3 runs to 14 residues. Deletions cut 5 bases from V and 6 bases from J, with 13 bases between. CDR3 protein: CASSRQAGAGELFF. As DNA, the CDR3 is TGTGCCAGCAGTAGGCAGGCCGGAGCCGGGGAGCTGTTTTTT.

Many counts were recorded for this clonotype. This chain uses TRBV6-5 with TRBJ1-2, with D uncertain. The CDR3 runs 15 residues. V gave up 3 bases and J gave up 8 bases, with 19 bases separating them. Germline V gene lookup returns CDR1 MNHEY and CDR2 SVGAGI. The CDR3, as DNA: TGTGCCAGCAGTTATGACCCGAGTTGGGGTGGAGGCTACACCTTC. Translation: CASSYDPSWGGGYTF.

This clonotype was counted a single time. This sequence joins TRBV12-3 or TRBV12-4 and TRBJ1-5; 9 bases map to TRBD1. Trimming cost V 5 bases and J 7 bases; bases outside gene matches: 18. CDR3 length equals 18 residues. Written as DNA, the CDR3 is TGTGCCAGCAGTCTCAGCCGCGACGGGACAGGGAGACGGCAGCCCCAGCATTTT. Protein: CASSLSRDGTGRRQPQHF.

Only a few counts were recorded for this clonotype. A clone one base away is much larger, so this may be a read error. V usage is TRBV7-8 and J usage is TRBJ1-2, with a tentative D call TRBD1 (6 bases). The CDR3 length is 15 residues. CDR1 and CDR2 from the germline V gene are SGHVS and FQNEAQ. The DNA of the CDR3 is TGTGTCAGCACGCCAGGGGAATCAGCTGATGAGGGCTACACCTTC. This sequence encodes CVSTPGESADEGYTF.

There are many counts of this clonotype. The chain links TRBV4-3 to TRBJ1-1; weak D call: TRBD1 (5 bases). This CDR3 region has 14 residues. Trimming pared 4 bases from V and 0 bases from J, leaving 9 bases between. CDR1 is LGHNA and CDR2 is YSLEER in the germline V gene. CDR3 nucleotide sequence: TGCGCCAGCAGCCTATGGGGACTGAACACTGAAGCTTTCTTT. It yields the protein CASSLWGLNTEAFF.

This clonotype was observed many times. V and J are TRBV12-3 or TRBV12-4 and TRBJ2-5; no clear D. The CDR3 consists of 12 residues. Trimming pared 7 bases from V and 2 bases from J, leaving 8 bases between. The CDR3 sequence: CASKENQETQYF. The CDR3 DNA sequence: TGTGCCAGCAAGGAGAATCAAGAGACCCAGTACTTC.

The J gene is TRBJ1-1, the V gene TRBV3-1; 9 bases match TRBD1. V lost 1 base, J lost 4 bases, and 10 bases stayed unmatched. CDR1 is LGHDT and CDR2 is YNNKEL in the germline V gene (reference sequence). This CDR3 region has 17 residues. The CDR3 DNA reads as TGTGCCAGCAGCCAAGCCGGGACAGGGAATCATGGCACTGAAGCTTTCTTT. Encoded protein: CASSQAGTGNHGTEAFF.

The chain carries TRBV30 and TRBJ2-7; 9 bases match TRBD1. Looked up from germline, CDR1 is GTSNPN and CDR2 is SVGIG (reference sequence). After removal of 2 bases from V and 5 bases from J, the junction contained 10 bases not matched to a gene. This CDR3 has 15 residues. The CDR3 loop is CAWSPSGTGRNEQYF. In DNA, the CDR3 is TGTGCCTGGAGTCCTTCCGGGACAGGGCGGAACGAGCAGTACTTC.